Listed below are T cell receptor beta chains from one sample, sequenced in a study of T cell changes during pregnancy in multiple sclerosis. TCRdb keeps only in-frame clones here, not all; method: immunoSEQ multiplex PCR. The data contain roughly 60,000 clones, around 90% of them singletons. The starting material was CD4+ T cells from peripheral blood mononuclear cells, obtained in the first trimester of pregnancy. The receptors shown here come from a female donor with multiple sclerosis, enrolled in a pregnancy study. Both conserved end residues are part of each CDR3. D genes are given only for firm matches. Size tells how often a clone was seen (once, few, many) or the class of an expanded clone, and some rows leave it out.

J: TRBJ2-1; size: NA; D: TRBD2; V: TRBV15; CDR3: CATSRTSGGALEQFF; DNA: TGTGCCACCAGCAGAACTAGCGGGGGGGCTTTGGAGCAGTTCTTC
J: TRBJ2-1; size: NA; D: TRBD2; V: TRBV11-3; CDR3: CASSPRTSGGFFHNEQFF; DNA: TGTGCCAGCAGCCCTCGGACTAGCGGGGGGTTCTTCCACAATGAGCAGTTCTTC
J: TRBJ2-3; size: NA; D: TRBD2; V: TRBV4-1; CDR3: CASSRLAGISTDTQYF; DNA: TGCGCCAGCAGCCGACTAGCGGGAATTAGCACAGATACGCAGTATTTT
J: TRBJ1-4; size: NA; D: TRBD1; V: TRBV5-1; CDR3: CASSLAGQGSREKLFF; DNA: TGCGCCAGCAGCTTGGCGGGACAGGGGTCTCGGGAAAAACTGTTTTTT
J: TRBJ1-3; size: once; D: NA; V: TRBV28; CDR3: CASSFGVFANTIYF; DNA: TGTGCCAGCAGTTTCGGGGTATTTGCGAACACCATATATTTT
J: TRBJ1-1; size: NA; D: NA; V: TRBV19; CDR3: CASSFLDSITEAFF; DNA: TGTGCCAGTAGTTTTCTGGACAGTATCACTGAAGCTTTCTTT
J: TRBJ2-5; size: once; D: TRBD2; V: TRBV14; CDR3: CASSLLRGGASETQYF; DNA: TGTGCCAGCAGCCTACTTCGCGGGGGGGCGTCAGAGACCCAGTACTTC
J: TRBJ2-7; size: NA; D: TRBD1; V: TRBV6-1; CDR3: CASRDRGGYEQYF; DNA: TGTGCCAGCCGGGACAGGGGAGGTTACGAGCAGTACTTC
J: TRBJ2-7; size: NA; D: TRBD1; V: TRBV28; CDR3: CASRDRGGPYEQYF; DNA: TGTGCCAGCAGAGACAGGGGGGGACCCTACGAGCAGTACTTC
J: TRBJ2-3; size: NA; D: TRBD2; V: TRBV4-2; CDR3: CASSRDYGTDTQYF; DNA: TGTGCCAGCAGCCGGGACTATGGCACAGATACGCAGTATTTT
J: TRBJ2-5; size: NA; D: NA; V: TRBV4-1; CDR3: CASSQDPNQETQYF; DNA: TGCGCCAGCAGCCAAGATCCAAATCAAGAGACCCAGTACTTC
J: TRBJ1-2; size: NA; D: NA; V: TRBV4-1; CDR3: CASSPKSQGNYGYTF; DNA: TGCGCCAGCAGCCCCAAGTCCCAGGGTAACTATGGCTACACCTTC
J: TRBJ1-2; size: NA; D: NA; V: TRBV9; CDR3: CASSVSGYGYTF; DNA: TGTGCCAGCAGCGTCTCAGGCTATGGCTACACCTTC
J: TRBJ2-2; size: once; D: TRBD1; V: TRBV9; CDR3: CASSVDRSGELFF; DNA: TGTGCCAGCAGCGTGGACAGGTCCGGGGAGCTGTTTTTT
J: TRBJ2-7; size: NA; D: TRBD1; V: TRBV27; CDR3: CASSKPGGSYEQYF; DNA: TGTGCCAGCAGTAAACCAGGGGGCTCCTACGAGCAGTACTTC
J: TRBJ1-2; size: NA; D: NA; V: TRBV30; CDR3: CAWSVTVYGYTF; DNA: TGTGCCTGGAGTGTGACAGTCTATGGCTACACCTTC
J: TRBJ1-3; size: NA; D: NA; V: TRBV5-1; CDR3: CASSLGQAPGGNTIYF; DNA: TGCGCCAGCAGCTTGGGCCAGGCCCCGGGAGGAAACACCATATATTTT
J: TRBJ1-5; size: NA; D: NA; V: TRBV10-3; CDR3: CATNLGQTQEQPQHF; DNA: TGTGCCACCAACCTAGGACAGACACAAGAGCAGCCCCAGCATTTT
J: TRBJ1-2; size: NA; D: NA; V: TRBV6-1; CDR3: CASTGAVVSNYGYTF; DNA: TGTGCCAGCACCGGAGCCGTGGTGTCTAACTATGGCTACACCTTC
J: TRBJ2-3; size: NA; D: NA; V: TRBV5-5; CDR3: CASSLTGRDTQYF; DNA: TGTGCCAGCAGCTTGACAGGGAGAGATACGCAGTATTTT
J: TRBJ2-5; size: NA; D: TRBD2; V: TRBV7-9; CDR3: CASVLAGGQETQYF; DNA: TGTGCCAGCGTACTAGCGGGGGGGCAAGAGACCCAGTACTTC
J: TRBJ2-2; size: NA; D: TRBD1; V: TRBV12-5; CDR3: CASGAIRDRVTGELFF; DNA: TGTGCTAGTGGGGCAATCCGGGACAGGGTTACCGGGGAGCTGTTTTTT
J: TRBJ2-7; size: NA; D: NA; V: TRBV9; CDR3: CASSVVGGGEQYF; DNA: TGTGCCAGCAGCGTAGTGGGAGGTGGCGAGCAGTACTTC
J: TRBJ1-2; size: NA; D: NA; V: TRBV5-4; CDR3: CASSPEASNYGYTF; DNA: TGTGCCAGCAGCCCTGAGGCCAGTAACTATGGCTACACCTTC
J: TRBJ2-7; size: NA; D: NA; V: TRBV9; CDR3: CASSGQGKMNEQYF; DNA: TGTGCCAGCAGCGGACAAGGAAAGATGAACGAGCAGTACTTC
J: TRBJ1-1; size: NA; D: NA; V: TRBV29-1; CDR3: CSVGQGNTEAFF; DNA: TGCAGCGTTGGGCAGGGTAACACTGAAGCTTTCTTT
J: TRBJ1-5; size: few; D: NA; V: TRBV7-9; CDR3: CASSPEAQPQHF; DNA: TGTGCCAGCAGCCCCGAGGCTCAGCCCCAGCATTTT
J: TRBJ1-2; size: NA; D: NA; V: TRBV11-2; CDR3: CASSSLGEGIYGYTF; DNA: TGTGCCAGCAGCTCCCTTGGAGAGGGTATCTATGGCTACACCTTC
J: TRBJ2-7; size: few; D: TRBD2; V: TRBV19; CDR3: CASSISSGTLREQYF; DNA: TGTGCCAGTAGTATCTCTAGCGGGACTCTTCGCGAGCAGTACTTC
J: TRBJ2-3; size: NA; D: NA; V: TRBV30; CDR3: CAWSEGLDYPTDTQYF; DNA: TGTGCCTGGAGTGAAGGATTGGACTACCCCACAGATACGCAGTATTTT
J: TRBJ2-7; size: NA; D: NA; V: TRBV7-2; CDR3: CASPQLGAGLYF; DNA: TGTGCCAGCCCCCAGCTTGGGGCAGGCTTGTACTTC
J: TRBJ2-1; size: NA; D: NA; V: TRBV6-1; CDR3: CASSERVTGIGEQFF; DNA: TGTGCCAGCAGTGAGAGGGTGACGGGGATTGGTGAGCAGTTCTTC
J: TRBJ2-5; size: NA; D: TRBD1; V: TRBV5-6; CDR3: CASSFPGGGRQTQYF; DNA: TGTGCCAGCAGCTTCCCAGGGGGTGGGAGACAGACCCAGTACTTC
J: TRBJ2-4; size: once; D: NA; V: TRBV11-2; CDR3: CASSSDPRGSGNIQYF; DNA: TGTGCCAGCAGCTCAGACCCGAGGGGGTCTGGGAACATTCAGTACTTC
J: TRBJ1-5; size: NA; D: NA; V: TRBV6-1; CDR3: CASSKGSQSNQPQHF; DNA: TGTGCCAGCAGTAAAGGATCGCAGAGCAATCAGCCCCAGCATTTT
J: TRBJ2-1; size: NA; D: NA; V: TRBV5-4; CDR3: CASSAGQKDEQFF; DNA: TGTGCCAGCAGCGCCGGACAGAAGGATGAGCAGTTCTTC
J: TRBJ2-7; size: NA; D: TRBD1; V: TRBV19; CDR3: CASKDRNSYEQYF; DNA: TGTGCCAGTAAGGACAGGAACTCCTACGAGCAGTACTTC
J: TRBJ1-2; size: NA; D: NA; V: TRBV29-1; CDR3: CSVVEDSPTYGYTF; DNA: TGCAGCGTTGTGGAGGACAGTCCCACCTATGGCTACACCTTC
J: TRBJ1-6; size: once; D: NA; V: TRBV5-4; CDR3: CASSLGQSNSPLHF; DNA: TGTGCCAGCAGCCTCGGACAGTCTAATTCACCCCTCCACTTT
J: TRBJ1-2; size: NA; D: NA; V: TRBV19; CDR3: CASMTAIYGYTF; DNA: TGTGCCAGTATGACAGCTATCTATGGCTACACCTTC
J: TRBJ2-1; size: NA; D: TRBD2; V: TRBV4-3; CDR3: CASSRSGGYNEQFF; DNA: TGCGCCAGCAGCCGGAGCGGGGGGTACAATGAGCAGTTCTTC
J: TRBJ2-1; size: NA; D: TRBD2; V: TRBV18; CDR3: CASSPDRFLAGESSYNEQFF; DNA: TGTGCCAGCTCACCAGACAGGTTCCTAGCGGGCGAAAGCTCCTACAATGAGCAGTTCTTC
J: TRBJ2-5; size: NA; D: TRBD2; V: TRBV5-1; CDR3: CASSLAGAPATQYF; DNA: TGCGCCAGCAGCCTAGCGGGGGCCCCAGCGACCCAGTACTTC
J: TRBJ2-7; size: NA; D: NA; V: TRBV6-1; CDR3: CASSYRHEQYF; DNA: TGTGCCAGCAGTTACAGGCACGAGCAGTACTTC
J: TRBJ2-7; size: NA; D: TRBD2; V: TRBV2; CDR3: CASSRTSGITYEQYF; DNA: TGTGCCAGCAGTCGGACTAGCGGCATAACCTACGAGCAGTACTTC
J: TRBJ2-3; size: NA; D: TRBD2; V: TRBV11-2; CDR3: CASSLGRGGPTDTQYF; DNA: TGTGCCAGCAGCTTAGGGCGGGGGGGCCCCACAGATACGCAGTATTTT
J: TRBJ1-2; size: NA; D: NA; V: TRBV30; CDR3: CAWSLAANYGYTF; DNA: TGTGCCTGGAGTCTGGCAGCTAACTATGGCTACACCTTC
J: TRBJ2-7; size: NA; D: NA; V: TRBV18; CDR3: CASSPESYSSYEQYF; DNA: TGTGCCAGCTCACCGGAATCGTACAGCTCCTACGAGCAGTACTTC
J: TRBJ2-7; size: NA; D: NA; V: TRBV30; CDR3: CAWSFHREGPWITYEQYF; DNA: TGTGCCTGGAGTTTCCACAGGGAGGGACCCTGGATCACCTACGAGCAGTACTTC
J: TRBJ2-2; size: NA; D: NA; V: TRBV11-3; CDR3: CASSLPPGSGELFF; DNA: TGTGCCAGCAGCTTACCGCCCGGGAGCGGAGAGCTGTTTTTT
J: TRBJ1-2; size: NA; D: NA; V: TRBV6-1; CDR3: CASSDFGGRYGYTF; DNA: TGTGCCAGCAGTGATTTCGGAGGGCGCTATGGCTACACCTTC
J: TRBJ1-3; size: NA; D: NA; V: TRBV30; CDR3: CAWSVRVPSKGNTIYF; DNA: TGTGCCTGGAGTGTACGGGTACCTTCGAAGGGAAACACCATATATTTT
J: TRBJ1-5; size: NA; D: NA; V: TRBV7-8; CDR3: CASSYEQGQPQHF; DNA: TGTGCCAGCAGCTACGAACAGGGTCAGCCCCAGCATTTT